These 23 T cell receptor beta chains were sequenced from one sample in a study of cytomegalovirus exposure and HLA in healthy donors. Primers: 60 Vbeta forward and 13 Jbeta reverse. TCRdb keeps only in-frame clones here, not all; method: immunoSEQ multiplex PCR. The sample yields 120,000 to 150,000 clones, around three quarters seen once. Material for sequencing was PBMCs. Source of these receptors: a man between 35 and 55 years old in good health and CMV-seropositive.

The V call is TRBV18, the J call TRBJ2-2; possible D gene TRBD1, 5 bases. Trimming took 2 bases from V and 0 from J, leaving 10 bases between them. CDR3 length: 16 amino acids. The germline CDR1 and CDR2 sequences are KGHSH and LQKENI. This chain's CDR3 is CASSPKSRANTGELFF. CDR3 nucleotides: TGTGCCAGCTCACCAAAGAGCAGGGCGAACACCGGGGAGCTGTTTTTT.

The J gene is TRBJ2-2, the V gene TRBV28; the D gene is possibly TRBD2 (6 bases). CDR1 MDHEN and CDR2 SYDVKM come from the germline V gene. V lost 1 base to trimming and J lost 1 base, with 7 bases between them. The CDR3 sequence is 15 residues long. The CDR3 bases are TGTGCCAGCAGTTTATTTAGCGGGAACACCGGGGAGCTGTTTTTT. Translation: CASSLFSGNTGELFF.

The V and J genes are TRBV5-1 and TRBJ2-1; perhaps TRBD2 as D (5 bases). The CDR3 extends over 16 amino acids. Germline CDR1 is SGHRS and CDR2 is YFSETQ. Trimming stripped 2 bases from V and 0 bases from J, with 12 bases between. CDR3 sequence reads: CASSLREMSSYNEQFF. CDR3 DNA sequence: TGCGCCAGCAGCTTAAGGGAGATGAGCTCCTACAATGAGCAGTTCTTC.

Only a few counts were recorded for this clone. The V and J genes are TRBV6-6 and TRBJ2-7, with D perhaps TRBD1 (5 bases). V was shortened by 0 bases and J by 0 bases, with 12 bases between the two germline ends. From germline, CDR1 is MNHNY and CDR2 SVGAGI (reference sequence). The CDR3 sequence is 16 residues long. CDR3 sequence reads: CASSYSPTVSSYEQYF. The CDR3, as DNA: TGTGCCAGCAGTTACTCCCCGACAGTTAGCTCCTACGAGCAGTACTTC.

The chain combines TRBV18 with TRBJ1-2; a possible D gene is TRBD1 (5 bases). CDR1 is KGHSH, CDR2 LQKENI, per germline. This CDR3 contains 15 residues. V was shortened by 2 bases and J by 5 bases, with 15 bases between the two germline ends. The DNA for the CDR3 is TGTGCCAGCTCACCAACAGGTTCCCCCGATTATGGCTACACCTTC. Translation gives CASSPTGSPDYGYTF.

This sequence joins TRBV19 and TRBJ1-2; 12 bases are a match to TRBD1. The CDR3 length is 17 residues. V lost 7 bases and J lost 3; bases outside the gene matches: 12. Germline V CDR1 and CDR2: LNHDA, SQIVND (reference sequence). The CDR3 sequence is CASIPGTGGSSHYGYTF. Written as DNA, the CDR3 is TGTGCCAGTATCCCCGGGACAGGGGGCTCCTCACACTATGGCTACACCTTC.

This chain links TRBV6-1 with TRBJ1-5; unclear D gene. This CDR3 is built from 14 residues. The V and J ends lost 1 base and 3 bases respectively, with 7 bases between them. In germline, CDR1 is MNHNS, CDR2 SASEGT. For the CDR3, the DNA is TGTGCCAGCAGTGAAGGGCAGATCAATCAGCCCCAGCATTTT. Translation: CASSEGQINQPQHF.

Here the CDR3 DNA reads TGTGCCAGCAGTGAATCTCAGGGTAGCTCCTACAATGAGCAGTTCTTC. Translated: CASSESQGSSYNEQFF. The V gene is TRBV6-1, the J gene TRBJ2-1, with D possibly being TRBD1 (5 bases). Deletions cut 2 bases from V and 0 bases from J, with 11 bases between. Germline V gives CDR1 MNHNS, CDR2 SASEGT. The CDR3 covers 16 residues.

The CDR3 DNA follows: TGTGCCAGCAGCTTCCCGAGAGGGGGAGTGGGGGTCCAAGAGACCCAGTACTTC. Its protein product is CASSFPRGGVGVQETQYF. The chain links TRBV7-6 to TRBJ2-5; a weak D match, TRBD1 (6 bases). The V gene lost 3 bases and the J gene lost 1 base, with 21 bases spanning the gap. From germline, CDR1 is SGHVS and CDR2 FNYEAQ. This CDR3 has 18 amino acids.

The chain couples TRBV28 to TRBJ2-5; tentatively, D is TRBD1 (5 bases). This CDR3 comprises 15 residues. Germline-derived CDR1 and CDR2 are MDHEN and SYDVKM. V dropped 7 bases and J dropped 4 bases, with 19 bases sitting between them. CDR3: CASKKTAASLETQYF. The CDR3 nucleotides are TGTGCCAGCAAAAAGACAGCCGCTTCCTTAGAGACCCAGTACTTC. Drawing the rest from reference TRBV28 and TRBJ2-5, the complete variable domain is DVKVTQSSRYLVKRTGEKVFLECVQDMDHENMFWYRQDPGLGLRLIYFSYDVKMKEKGDIPEGYSVSREKKERFSLILESASTNQTSMYLCASKKTAASLETQYFGPGTRLLVL.

V and J are TRBV7-7 and TRBJ1-3, with D tentatively TRBD1 (5 bases). V gave up 11 bases and J gave up 8 bases, with 16 bases separating them. The CDR3 runs to 12 residues. CDR1 is SSHAT and CDR2 is FNYEAQ in the germline V gene (reference sequence). The CDR3 is CARGGLGDTIYF. As DNA, the CDR3 is TGTGCCCGCGGGGGTCTAGGCGACACCATATATTTT. Full variable domain (remainder filled in from reference TRBV7-7 and TRBJ1-3): GAGVSQSPRYKVTKRGQDVTLRCDPISSHATLYWYQQALGQGPEFLTYFNYEAQPDKSGLPSDRFSAERPEGSISTLTIQRTEQRDSAMYRCARGGLGDTIYFGEGSWLTVV.

The chain combines TRBV15 with TRBJ2-7; 14 bases are a match to TRBD2. Trimming took 5 bases from V and 5 from J; bases not matched to a gene: 8. Germline V CDR1 and CDR2: LNHNV, YYDKDF (reference sequence). The CDR3 has 16 amino acids. The CDR3 DNA sequence: TGTGCCACCAGCGCCCCAGGGACTAGCGGGAGACACGAGCAGTACTTC. Its protein product is CATSAPGTSGRHEQYF.

This clone was picked up a small number of times. The J gene is TRBJ1-1, the V gene TRBV29-1, with D possibly matching TRBD1 (5 bases). The length of the CDR3 is 14 residues. Germline V lookup: CDR1 SQVTM, CDR2 ANQGSEA. The V end lost 8 bases, the J end lost 2 bases, and 18 bases lay between the germline ends. CDR3 bases: TGCAGCTCATTAAAGGTCAGGGCCAACACTGAAGCTTTCTTT. Protein product: CSSLKVRANTEAFF.

The J gene is TRBJ2-5, the V gene TRBV11-2; a possible D gene is TRBD1 (6 bases). Germline V gene data show CDR1 as SGHAT and CDR2 as FQNNGV. This CDR3 region has 15 residues. Trimming pared 4 bases from V and 1 base from J, leaving 13 bases between. This chain's CDR3 is CASSYKGETQETQYF. Here the CDR3 DNA reads TGTGCCAGCAGCTATAAGGGGGAAACCCAAGAGACCCAGTACTTC.

This clone was found a few times. The chain recombines TRBV27 with TRBJ2-2; possible D gene TRBD1, 6 bases. The CDR3 has 15 residues. V lost 8 bases, J lost 1 base, and 14 bases lay in between. Looked up from germline, CDR1 is MNHEY and CDR2 is SMNVEV (reference sequence). The CDR3 DNA reads TGTGCCAGCGGCTTAGGACAGATGAACACCGGGGAGCTGTTTTTT. This encodes CASGLGQMNTGELFF.

The chain joins TRBV4-2 to TRBJ1-2; 7 nucleotides align to TRBD1. Germline trimming cut 4 bases from V and 7 bases from J; bases unmatched to any gene: 9. CDR1 LGHNA and CDR2 YNFKEQ come from the germline V gene. The CDR3 loop spans 14 amino acids. CDR3 protein: CASSPSGGNFGYTF. CDR3 DNA sequence: TGTGCCAGCAGCCCCTCAGGGGGGAATTTTGGCTACACCTTC.

This rearrangement joins TRBV7-8 to TRBJ2-7, with 13 bases lining up with TRBD2. The CDR3 contains 15 residues. Germline CDR1 is SGHVS and CDR2 is FQNEAQ. J lost 4 bases, V lost 4 bases, and 4 bases had no gene match. The CDR3 sequence: CASSSLLAGGYEQYF. CDR3 nucleotide sequence: TGTGCCAGCAGCTCCCTACTAGCGGGAGGGTACGAGCAGTACTTC.

This clone was counted a single time. The same CDR3 arises from other DNA sequences in this sample as well. CDR3 in DNA: TGTGCCAGCAGAACAGGGGGCTATGGCTACACCTTC. This codes for CASRTGGYGYTF. The chain uses TRBV6-5 and TRBJ1-2; 8 bases agree with TRBD1. The CDR3 loop spans 12 amino acids. Germline assignment: CDR1 MNHEY and CDR2 SVGAGI. The V gene end was trimmed by 6 bases and the J gene end by 4 bases; junction bases not matched to a gene: 1.

The J gene is TRBJ2-2, the V gene TRBV30; 11 nucleotides agree with TRBD1. Germline CDR1 is GTSNPN and CDR2 is SVGIG (reference sequence). This CDR3 has 15 amino acids. The V segment lost 3 bases and the J segment 6 bases; nucleotides outside the gene matches: 6. CDR3 region: CAWRRDRGSPGELFF. The CDR3 DNA follows: TGTGCCTGGAGAAGGGACAGGGGGAGTCCCGGGGAGCTGTTTTTT.

The chain joins TRBV2 to TRBJ1-1, with D perhaps TRBD1 (5 bases). There are 17 residues in the CDR3. V dropped 3 bases and J dropped 3 bases, with 20 bases sitting between them. Germline CDR1 reads SNHLY; CDR2 reads FYNNEI. For the CDR3, the DNA is TGTGCCAGCAGTGAGCGTCGAGGACGGTGGGGGGACACTGAAGCTTTCTTT. Translation: CASSERRGRWGDTEAFF.

V gene TRBV7-3 combines with J gene TRBJ1-2; 7 bases are a match to TRBD1. The CDR3 contains 15 residues. The V segment lost 5 bases and the J segment 3 bases; nucleotides outside the gene matches: 9. Germline loops: CDR1 SGHTA, CDR2 FQGTGA. CDR3 nucleotides: TGTGCCAGCAGCGCCTACAGGGGCGAAGACTATGGCTACACCTTC. Residues: CASSAYRGEDYGYTF.

This clone was observed a handful of times. V usage is TRBV27 and J usage is TRBJ2-3; D might be TRBD2 (6 bases). The length of the CDR3 is 15 residues. Germline CDR1 reads MNHEY; CDR2 reads SMNVEV (reference sequence). V lost 7 bases and J 1 base, leaving 15 bases between the germline ends. DNA of the CDR3: TGTGCCAGCACCTTGACGGGACTCCGCACAGATACGCAGTATTTT. Amino acid sequence: CASTLTGLRTDTQYF.

The chain is built from TRBV9 and TRBJ2-7; no clear D. V was cut by 0 bases and J by 1 base, with 8 bases left in between. This CDR3 is built from 14 residues. Germline CDR1 is SGDLS and CDR2 is YYNGEE. DNA of the CDR3: TGTGCCAGCAGCGTAGATCTCGGGTCCTACGAGCAGTACTTC. This translates into CASSVDLGSYEQYF.